The 15 T cell receptor beta chains below come from one sample, sequenced in a study of OX40 agonist ivuxolimab in advanced cancers. To prepare the library, the immunoSEQ multiplex PCR assay was applied. This is the immuneACCESS table as TCRdb keeps it, with only in-frame sequences that have V and J called. A part of the clones is gone; compared with another copy, unresolved V genes explain less than half, and the rest is unexplained. The sample table contains approximately 25,000 clones; only one count was recorded for 65% to 90% of them. The ten largest account for 29% of the sample. The specimen was CD4+ or CD8+ T cells sorted from blood, collected in a trial of the OX40 agonist ivuxolimab. Receptors were obtained from an adult with an advanced solid tumor such as melanoma, head and neck, liver or kidney cancer.

This clone appeared a single time. This chain joins TRBV2 and TRBJ2-3, with TRBD2 matching 9 bases. Germline values: CDR1 SNHLY, CDR2 FYNNEI. V shed 3 bases, J shed 8 bases, and the junction held 9 bases outside the gene matches. CDR3 length equals 15 residues. CDR3 in amino acids: CASSDIGLANLTQYF. DNA for the CDR3: TGTGCCAGCAGTGATATAGGACTAGCGAATCTTACGCAGTATTTT.

This chain connects TRBV28 to TRBJ1-2, with a possible D match to TRBD1 (5 bases). This CDR3 spans 11 amino acids. Germline V gene sequence: CDR1 MDHEN, CDR2 SYDVKM. Trimming pared 7 bases from V and 10 bases from J, leaving 13 bases between. The chain's CDR3 is CASTRGEHYTF. In DNA form, the CDR3 reads TGTGCCAGCACGCGGGGGGAGCACTACACCTTC.

V and J are TRBV6-5 and TRBJ2-1; the match to TRBD2 covers 10 bases. The CDR3 runs 15 residues. From germline, CDR1 is MNHEY and CDR2 SVGAGI. Germline trimming cut 2 bases from V and 4 bases from J; bases unmatched to any gene: 2. This chain's CDR3 is CASSYSGGDYNEQFF. CDR3 nucleotides: TGTGCCAGCAGTTACAGCGGGGGGGATTACAATGAGCAGTTCTTC.

The rearrangement joins TRBV4-1 to TRBJ2-1; D not certain. V was pared by 0 bases and J by 1 base, with 4 bases between. Germline V gene data show CDR1 as MGHRA and CDR2 as YSYEKL. The CDR3 length is 14 residues. CDR3 residues: CASSQDGSYNEQFF. In DNA, the CDR3 is TGCGCCAGCAGCCAAGACGGTTCCTACAATGAGCAGTTCTTC.

The chain is built from TRBV27 and TRBJ1-1; tentative D call: TRBD1 (6 bases). The CDR3 is 17 residues long. The germline V gene encodes CDR1 MNHEY and CDR2 SMNVEV (reference sequence). V dropped 2 bases and J dropped 1 base, with 17 bases sitting between them. As DNA, the CDR3 is TGTGCCAGCAGTTTACTTGGAGGGGGTCTATCGAACACTGAAGCTTTCTTT. Protein: CASSLLGGGLSNTEAFF.

This clone turned up a few times. The CDR3 spells CASSQDGTLPQPQHF. The CDR3, as DNA: TGCGCCAGCAGCCAAGATGGAACTCTCCCCCAGCCCCAGCATTTT. The chain has TRBV4-1 and TRBJ1-5; D is undetermined. Per the germline V gene, CDR1 is MGHRA and CDR2 is YSYEKL. The CDR3 has 15 amino acids. Trimming took off 0 bases at V and 7 bases at J, with 13 bases between the two ends.

This rearrangement joins TRBV30 to TRBJ1-1; a weak D match, TRBD1 (5 bases). V shed 5 bases and J shed 7 bases, with 17 bases lying between them. CDR1 is GTSNPN, CDR2 SVGIG, per germline (reference sequence). The CDR3 is 13 residues long. The CDR3 DNA reads TGTGCCTGGGGGGGGGACCAGACCGATGAAGCTTTCTTT. The encoded protein is CAWGGDQTDEAFF.

The chain combines TRBV9 with TRBJ1-4, with D possibly TRBD1 on 5 matching bases. Trimming removed 8 bases at V and 6 bases at J, with 17 bases between. Germline V gene sequence: CDR1 SGDLS, CDR2 YYNGEE. This CDR3 contains 14 residues. In DNA form, the CDR3 reads TGTGCCAGTAAACGCCGGGACGGACATGAAAAACTGTTTTTT. This gives the protein CASKRRDGHEKLFF.

V is TRBV12-2 and J is TRBJ2-1; the table names TRBD2, a call not compared with the DNA. TRBV12-2 is assigned pseudogene status. The CDR3 sequence is 16 residues long. In DNA form, the CDR3 reads TGTGCAAGTCGTTCGGCAACCCGACTAGCGGACAATGAGCAGTTCTTC. Its protein product is CASRSATRLADNEQFF.

V is TRBV19 and J is TRBJ2-7, with 12 bases matching TRBD2. Germline assignment: CDR1 LNHDA and CDR2 SQIVND (reference sequence). The CDR3 contains 16 residues. Losses at the gene ends were 5 bases for V and 2 bases for J; bases not matched to a gene: 7. CDR3 loop: CASSAGLAGSPYEQYF. The DNA for the CDR3 is TGTGCCAGTAGTGCGGGACTAGCGGGTTCCCCCTACGAGCAGTACTTC.

By frequency in the sample, this clone is medium-sized (0.01 to 0.1%). The rearrangement uses TRBV7-3 and TRBJ2-5; D uncertain. This CDR3 comprises 14 residues. V was pared by 3 bases and J by 3 bases, with 11 bases between. The germline V gene encodes CDR1 SGHTA and CDR2 FQGTGA. CDR3: CASSLAPPEETQYF. Here the CDR3 DNA reads TGTGCCAGCAGCTTGGCCCCACCAGAAGAGACCCAGTACTTC.

This clone has just one count. The chain uses TRBV7-3 and TRBJ2-2; D remains ambiguous. This CDR3 has 13 residues. CDR1 is SGHTA and CDR2 is FQGTGA in the germline V gene. The ends were cut back, 5 bases at V and 7 bases at J, with 11 bases in the middle. CDR3 nucleotide sequence: TGTGCCAGCAGCACGACGGCTGGCGGGGAGCTGTTTTTT. This codes for CASSTTAGGELFF.

This clone was counted a few times. This chain joins TRBV7-9 and TRBJ2-1, with 8 bases that match TRBD1. The V and J ends lost 5 bases and 0 bases, in that order; junction bases with no gene match: 12. Germline CDR1 is SEHNR and CDR2 is FQNEAQ (reference sequence). CDR3 length: 18 amino acids. CDR3 amino acids: CASSHGTGIEYSYNEQFF. The CDR3 nucleotides read TGTGCCAGCAGCCACGGGACAGGTATAGAGTACTCCTACAATGAGCAGTTCTTC. Full variable domain (missing parts from reference TRBV7-9 and TRBJ2-1): DTGVSQNPRHKITKRGQNVTFRCDPISEHNRLYWYRQTLGQGPEFLTYFQNEAQLEKSRLLSDRFSAERPKGSFSTLEIQRTEQGDSAMYLCASSHGTGIEYSYNEQFFGPGTRLTVL.

V gene TRBV7-9 combines with J gene TRBJ2-3; D not certain. This CDR3 spans 13 amino acids. The germline gives CDR1 SEHNR, CDR2 FQNEAQ (reference sequence). The V end lost 5 bases, the J end lost 5 bases, and 11 bases lay between the germline ends. The CDR3 coding sequence is TGTGCCAGCAGCCCCGAAATTAGAGATACGCAGTATTTT. Translating gives CASSPEIRDTQYF. Supplemented by reference TRBV7-9 and TRBJ2-3, the full variable domain reads DTGVSQNPRHKITKRGQNVTFRCDPISEHNRLYWYRQTLGQGPEFLTYFQNEAQLEKSRLLSDRFSAERPKGSFSTLEIQRTEQGDSAMYLCASSPEIRDTQYFGPGTRLTVL.

V is TRBV7-9 and J is TRBJ2-7; D possibly uses TRBD1 or TRBD2 (6 bases each). V shed 0 bases and J shed 2 bases, with 17 bases lying between them. There are 17 residues in the CDR3. Per the germline V gene, CDR1 is SEHNR and CDR2 is FQNEAQ (reference sequence). The CDR3 protein is CASSLAEGGLQAYEQYF. The CDR3 DNA follows: TGTGCCAGCAGCTTAGCTGAGGGGGGACTCCAAGCCTACGAGCAGTACTTC.